The entry below describes one TCR beta chain. TCRdb reanalysed the 5' RACE reads using MiXCR and keeps one entry per CDR3 protein. Among over 50,000 distinct CDR3 sequences, 10% to 14% were seen once, and the ten largest hold about 1.5%. This sample was taken from a study of early T cells in non-severe SARS-CoV-2 infection. The germline V and J ends were trimmed by 5 bases and 4 bases, with 15 bases remaining between them. Germline assignment: CDR1 MNHEY and CDR2 SVGAGI. CDR3 size: 14 residues. The TCR comes from an adult who was a healthcare worker with PCR-confirmed SARS-CoV-2 infection or an uninfected control (not recorded which). Sample: whole blood. The chain is built from TRBV6-5 and TRBJ2-7; no reliable D call. The CDR3 protein is CASSRTSSHYEQYF. The CDR3 region has the DNA TGTGCCAGCAGTCGGACCTCGTCACATTACGAGCAGTACTTC.